A single T cell receptor (beta chain) is shown here with its context. The V gene end was trimmed by 0 bases and the J gene end by 4 bases; junction bases not matched to a gene: 5. The germline CDR1 and CDR2 sequences are SGDLS and YYNGEE. This CDR3 is 16 amino acids long. These data belong to a study of early T cells in non-severe SARS-CoV-2 infection. TCRdb used MiXCR to reprocess the 5' RACE reads, holding one entry per CDR3 protein. The data contain more than 20,000 distinct CDR3 sequences, approximately 4.4% of them singletons. Input material: whole blood. This sequence was found in an adult who was a healthcare worker with PCR-confirmed SARS-CoV-2 infection or an uninfected control (not recorded which). The rearrangement links TRBV9 to TRBJ2-3; 10 bases agree with TRBD2. In nucleotides, the CDR3 is TGTGCCAGCAGCGTAGCAGGACTAGCGGACTCAGATACGCAGTATTTT. Protein: CASSVAGLADSDTQYF.